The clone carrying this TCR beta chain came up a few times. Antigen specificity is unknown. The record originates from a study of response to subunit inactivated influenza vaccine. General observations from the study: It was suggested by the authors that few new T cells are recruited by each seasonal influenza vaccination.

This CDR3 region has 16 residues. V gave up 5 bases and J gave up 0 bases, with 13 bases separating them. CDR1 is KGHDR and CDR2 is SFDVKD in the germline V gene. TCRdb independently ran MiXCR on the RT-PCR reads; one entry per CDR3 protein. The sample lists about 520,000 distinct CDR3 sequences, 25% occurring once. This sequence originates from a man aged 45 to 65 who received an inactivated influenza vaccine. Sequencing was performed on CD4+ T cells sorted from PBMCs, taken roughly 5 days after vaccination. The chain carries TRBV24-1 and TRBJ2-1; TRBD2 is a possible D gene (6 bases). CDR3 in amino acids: CATSGGTASSYNEQFF. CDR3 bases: TGTGCCACCAGTGGCGGGACGGCGAGCTCCTACAATGAGCAGTTCTTC.